The 10 T cell receptor beta chains below were found in one sample sequenced in a study of T cell repertoires in cytomegalovirus infection. The antigens of these receptors remain unknown. TCRdb redid the calling of the reads with MiXCR, one entry per CDR3 protein. Seen here are around 120,000 distinct CDR3 sequences, roughly a quarter observed once, and the top ten hold 34%. The source material was PBMCs, sequenced either directly or after in vitro stimulation (not recorded which). The origin of the receptors is a human donor in good health (CMV status not recorded). Some clones in this sample may be carry-over from other donors' samples.

This clonotype has just a few counts. The chain combines TRBV20-1 with TRBJ1-2; TRBD1 matches at 10 bases. CDR1 DFQATT and CDR2 SNEGSKA come from the germline V gene (reference sequence). This CDR3 spans 13 amino acids. V was pared by 6 bases and J by 7 bases, with 8 bases of the junction left unmatched. The CDR3 loop is CSAQTRTGGGYTF. For the CDR3, the DNA is TGCAGTGCCCAAACCAGGACAGGGGGTGGCTACACCTTC.

The chain employs TRBV29-1 and TRBJ2-1, with 13 bases that match TRBD2. This CDR3 spans 14 amino acids. The ends lost 5 bases at V and 5 bases at J; junction bases unmatched: 3. Germline CDR1 is SQVTM and CDR2 is ANQGSEA. This CDR3 reads CSVTGTSGNNEQFF. In nucleotides, the CDR3 is TGCAGCGTTACCGGGACTAGCGGGAACAATGAGCAGTTCTTC.

This chain uses TRBV7-9 with TRBJ1-1; 7 positions match TRBD1. The junction had 9 bases not matched to a gene; V was cut back by 8 bases and J by 0 bases. The V gene's germline CDR1 is SEHNR and CDR2 FQNEAQ (reference sequence). CDR3 length equals 15 residues. The CDR3: CASGTGAHMNTEAFF. DNA of the CDR3: TGTGCCAGCGGTACAGGGGCCCACATGAACACTGAAGCTTTCTTT.

A few counts support this clonotype. The chain joins TRBV10-3 to TRBJ2-7; D gene uncertain. The CDR3 has 11 amino acids. Per germline, CDR1 ENHRY and CDR2 SYGVKD. V was shortened by 8 bases and J by 2 bases, with 7 bases between the two germline ends. The CDR3 region is CAIGTAYEQYF. Written as DNA, the CDR3 is TGTGCCATCGGTACAGCCTACGAGCAGTACTTC.

This chain connects TRBV5-4 to TRBJ2-7; D unclear. With 4 bases removed from V and 7 bases from J, the gap between germline ends came to 15 bases. This CDR3 is built from 13 residues. CDR1 and CDR2 from the germline V gene are SGHNT and YYREEE (reference sequence). CDR3 sequence: CASSPGLTREQYF. The CDR3 DNA reads TGTGCCAGCAGCCCCGGGTTAACGCGGGAGCAGTACTTC.

The chain uses TRBV4-1 and TRBJ2-3; 12 positions match TRBD2. The CDR3 runs 17 residues. Per germline, CDR1 MGHRA and CDR2 YSYEKL. Trimming cost V 1 base and J 4 bases; bases outside gene matches: 6. Here the CDR3 reads CASSQGPLAGGSDTQYF. DNA for the CDR3: TGCGCCAGCAGCCAAGGTCCCCTAGCGGGAGGGTCAGATACGCAGTATTTT.

This clonotype was counted a few times. V is TRBV7-2 and J is TRBJ1-2; D gene ambiguous. CDR3 length equals 15 residues. Germline loops: CDR1 SGHTA, CDR2 FQGNSA. V was cut by 2 bases and J by 2 bases, with 12 bases left in between. Written as DNA, the CDR3 is TGTGCCAGCAGCTTATCGGCAGCTAACAACTATGGCTACACCTTC. Protein sequence: CASSLSAANNYGYTF.

The chain recombines TRBV19 with TRBJ1-1, with TRBD1 as a possible D gene (6 bases). V lost 8 bases and J lost 1, with 8 bases in between. In germline, CDR1 is LNHDA, CDR2 SQIVND (reference sequence). This CDR3 has 12 residues. The CDR3 nucleotides are TGTGCCAGTGAGACAGGGAACACTGAAGCTTTCTTT. Amino acids: CASETGNTEAFF. The full variable domain, in which reference TRBV19 and TRBJ1-1 provide the parts outside the CDR3, is DGGITQSPKYLFRKEGQNVTLSCEQNLNHDAMYWYRQDPGQGLRLIYYSQIVNDFQKGDIAEGYSVSREKKESFPLTVTSAQKNPTAFYLCASETGNTEAFFGQGTRLTVV.

This chain links TRBV24-1 with TRBJ2-7; TRBD1 is a possible D gene (6 bases). The CDR3 covers 15 residues. Germline-derived CDR1 and CDR2 are KGHDR and SFDVKD. V lost 3 bases and J lost 5, with 16 bases in between. The CDR3 here is CATSDPDTGSHEQYF. The CDR3 DNA follows: TGTGCCACCAGTGATCCTGATACAGGGTCCCACGAGCAGTACTTC.

This clonotype was counted a single time. In this CDR3 the conserved last residue, phenylalanine or tryptophan, is missing, so a read error is likely. V gene TRBV7-2 combines with J gene TRBJ2-5, with TRBD1 as a possible D gene (5 bases). The CDR3 covers 13 residues. The germline V gene has CDR1 SGHTA and CDR2 FQGNSA. Trimming took 5 bases from V and 3 from J, leaving 10 bases between them. The CDR3 sequence: CASSKTDKETQYL. As DNA, the CDR3 is TGTGCCAGCAGCAAGACAGATAAAGAGACCCAGTACCTC.